A single sample gave rise to the 27 T cell receptor beta chains below, sequenced in a study of control samples from healthy donors and cancer patients (dated by TCRdb to between 2020 and 2021). The library was obtained by the immunoSEQ multiplex PCR assay. Here the immuneACCESS table is served through TCRdb, limited to in-frame sequences with V and J called. Missing clones are a known gap in these copies; in checked studies unresolved V genes cover under half, and the rest lacks a known reason. A total of fewer than 85,000 clones appear in this sample, about 91% of them only once. The ten largest clonotypes hold 6.5% to 7.5% of the sample. Input material: blood. These receptors all stem from a middle-aged man in good health.

The chain carries TRBV5-4 and TRBJ2-3, with TRBD2 identical over 7 bases. V lost 4 bases and J lost 5; bases outside the gene matches: 13. The CDR3 runs 16 residues. CDR1 SGHNT and CDR2 YYREEE come from the germline V gene (reference sequence). CDR3 sequence reads: CASSPAASGGGDTQYF. The CDR3 DNA reads as TGTGCCAGCAGCCCAGCTGCTAGCGGCGGGGGAGATACGCAGTATTTT.

V and J are TRBV19 and TRBJ2-2; 7 bases line up with TRBD2. The V gene end was trimmed by 3 bases and the J gene end by 8 bases; junction bases not matched to a gene: 9. This CDR3 is 15 amino acids long. Per germline, CDR1 LNHDA and CDR2 SQIVND (reference sequence). The CDR3 coding sequence is TGTGCCAGTAGTATTCTGGCACTAGCGTCGGGGGAGCTGTTTTTT. It codes for CASSILALASGELFF.

This chain uses TRBV5-4 with TRBJ2-7, with TRBD1 as a possible D gene (5 bases). Germline V gene lookup returns CDR1 SGHNT and CDR2 YYREEE (reference sequence). Trimming left V 7 bases short and J 6 bases short, with 17 bases between. This CDR3 is built from 13 residues. This chain's CDR3 is CASSKSGYGEQYF. The CDR3 region has the DNA TGTGCCAGCTCCAAATCAGGGTACGGCGAGCAGTACTTC.

The chain uses TRBV18 and TRBJ2-5; D call uncertain. This CDR3 has 13 amino acids. Trimming shortened V by 3 bases and J by 4 bases, and 9 bases separated the two germline ends. Germline-derived CDR1 and CDR2 are KGHSH and LQKENI. The CDR3 reads CASSPLGRETQYF. CDR3 sequence (DNA): TGTGCCAGCTCACCGCTTGGGCGAGAGACCCAGTACTTC.

This rearrangement joins TRBV5-1 to TRBJ2-3; tentative D call: TRBD1 (6 bases). Trimming shortened V by 0 bases and J by 1 base, and 15 bases separated the two germline ends. This CDR3 comprises 17 residues. Per germline, CDR1 SGHRS and CDR2 YFSETQ. The CDR3 bases are TGCGCCAGCAGCTTGGGGGCCCGGGCAGGGGGCACAGATACGCAGTATTTT. Translating it yields CASSLGARAGGTDTQYF.

The chain uses TRBV6-5 and TRBJ1-1, with D hard to call. V dropped 6 bases and J dropped 7 bases, with 12 bases sitting between them. Germline V gives CDR1 MNHEY, CDR2 SVGAGI. The CDR3 length is 12 residues. CDR3 sequence reads: CASSRGEGEAFF. CDR3 sequence (DNA): TGTGCCAGCAGCCGAGGAGAGGGTGAAGCTTTCTTT.

This clone was recorded once. This sequence joins TRBV4-1 and TRBJ2-2; the D is unclear. CDR3 length: 15 amino acids. V lost 3 bases and J 6 bases, leaving 14 bases between the germline ends. CDR1 MGHRA and CDR2 YSYEKL come from the germline V gene. The CDR3 region is CASSQFIGYAGELFF. In nucleotides, the CDR3 is TGCGCCAGCAGCCAGTTCATAGGGTACGCCGGGGAGCTGTTTTTT.

The chain links TRBV7-2 to TRBJ2-1; D possibly matches TRBD1 or TRBD2 (5 bases each). The CDR3 is 14 amino acids. Germline V lookup: CDR1 SGHTA, CDR2 FQGNSA. With 1 base removed from V and 3 bases from J, the gap between germline ends came to 7 bases. The DNA for the CDR3 is TGTGCCAGCAGCTTAGGGGGGTACTACAATGAGCAGTTCTTC. This sequence encodes CASSLGGYYNEQFF.

The chain is built from TRBV2 and TRBJ1-1, with TRBD1 as a possible D gene (5 bases). V was shortened by 3 bases and J by 10 bases, with 15 bases between the two germline ends. This CDR3 contains 13 residues. The V gene's germline CDR1 is SNHLY and CDR2 FYNNEI. CDR3 amino acids: CASSDPGSRVAFF. Written as DNA, the CDR3 is TGTGCCAGCAGTGACCCCGGGAGCAGGGTAGCTTTCTTT. Together with reference TRBV2 and TRBJ1-1, the CDR3 gives the full variable domain: EPEVTQTPSHQVTQMGQEVILRCVPISNHLYFYWYRQILGQKVEFLVSFYNNEISEKSEIFDDQFSVERPDGSNFTLKIRSTKLEDSAMYFCASSDPGSRVAFFGQGTRLTVV.

The chain is built from TRBV5-1 and TRBJ2-7; D is unclear. This CDR3 is 13 amino acids long. Trimming left V 0 bases short and J 4 bases short, with 8 bases between. Germline V gene data show CDR1 as SGHRS and CDR2 as YFSETQ. The CDR3 reads CASSLDTGYEQYF. The CDR3 region has the DNA TGCGCCAGCAGCTTGGATACGGGTTACGAGCAGTACTTC.

This sequence joins TRBV6-5 and TRBJ1-1; TRBD1 matches 9 bases. V shed 7 bases and J 8 bases; nucleotides not matched to a gene: 8. This CDR3 contains 13 residues. Per the germline V gene, CDR1 is MNHEY and CDR2 is SVGAGI. The CDR3 region is CASNPGQGLEAFF. The CDR3 DNA sequence: TGTGCCAGCAATCCGGGACAGGGTCTCGAAGCTTTCTTT.

The rearrangement uses TRBV4-3 and TRBJ2-2, with 10 bases lining up with TRBD1. The V segment lost 3 bases and the J segment 7 bases; nucleotides outside the gene matches: 11. Germline V gene data show CDR1 as LGHNA and CDR2 as YSLEER. The CDR3 has 17 amino acids. CDR3 sequence reads: CASSQARQGALGGELFF. The CDR3 bases are TGCGCCAGCAGCCAGGCAAGACAGGGGGCGCTGGGCGGGGAGCTGTTTTTT.

The rearrangement joins TRBV6-2 or TRBV6-3 to TRBJ2-1; TRBD1 might be the D (6 bases). Germline-derived CDR1 and CDR2 are MNHEY and SVGEGT. The CDR3 length is 16 residues. V lost 5 bases and J 6 bases, leaving 20 bases between the germline ends. This CDR3 reads CASSNGQFPYVNEQFF. The CDR3 DNA sequence: TGTGCCAGCAGTAACGGACAGTTTCCCTACGTCAATGAGCAGTTCTTC.

V is TRBV7-6 and J is TRBJ1-2; tentatively, D is TRBD1 (5 bases). CDR3 length: 15 residues. Between the trimmed V and J ends, which lost 1 base and 2 bases, there was a span of 11 bases. The germline CDR1 and CDR2 sequences are SGHVS and FNYEAQ. The CDR3 nucleotides are TGTGCCAGCAGCTTAGGTGCGGGGGAAAACTATGGCTACACCTTC. It translates to CASSLGAGENYGYTF.

This rearrangement joins TRBV18 to TRBJ1-1, with 7 bases matching TRBD1. CDR3 length equals 13 residues. V lost 1 base, J lost 6 bases, and 2 bases stayed unmatched. The germline V gene has CDR1 KGHSH and CDR2 LQKENI. CDR3: CASSPLGQAEAFF. The CDR3 DNA reads TGTGCCAGCTCACCACTAGGACAGGCTGAAGCTTTCTTT.

The chain recombines TRBV5-1 with TRBJ2-3; 7 bases map to TRBD2. This CDR3 has 13 amino acids. After removal of 4 bases from V and 6 bases from J, the junction contained 5 bases not matched to a gene. Germline CDR1 SGHRS, CDR2 YFSETQ. The CDR3, as DNA: TGCGCCAGCAGCCTGGGAGGGTGGGATACGCAGTATTTT. This encodes CASSLGGWDTQYF.

This clone showed up just once. The chain combines TRBV6-5 with TRBJ1-2; possibly TRBD1 for D (5 bases). The CDR3 runs to 13 residues. Trimming removed 6 bases from V and 3 bases from J, with 11 bases in between. Germline loops: CDR1 MNHEY, CDR2 SVGAGI. CDR3 DNA sequence: TGTGCCAGCAGCATTCAGGGAGACTATGGCTACACCTTC. It translates to CASSIQGDYGYTF.

This clone was seen a handful of times. The chain employs TRBV4-1 and TRBJ1-1; no reliable D call. Between the trimmed V and J ends, which lost 1 base and 3 bases, there was a span of 6 bases. CDR1 is MGHRA and CDR2 is YSYEKL in the germline V gene. The CDR3 is 13 residues long. In DNA, the CDR3 is TGCGCCAGCAGCCAAGGGTGGGACACTGAAGCTTTCTTT. It specifies CASSQGWDTEAFF.

This chain links TRBV5-6 with TRBJ2-5, with TRBD2 identical over 11 bases. Germline assignment: CDR1 SGHDT and CDR2 YYEEEE. V lost 1 base and J lost 3; bases outside the gene matches: 2. The CDR3 sequence is 15 residues long. The CDR3 DNA follows: TGTGCCAGCAGCTTGTTACTAGCGGGGGAAGAGACCCAGTACTTC. Translation gives CASSLLLAGEETQYF.

V and J are TRBV2 and TRBJ1-6, with 8 bases lining up with TRBD1. This CDR3 has 15 residues. The J segment lost 10 bases and the V segment lost 7 bases, leaving 12 bases of the junction unmatched. Germline V gene lookup returns CDR1 SNHLY and CDR2 FYNNEI. Here the CDR3 DNA reads TGTGCCAGCACCGAAGACAGGGGAATAGGGTCACCCCTCCACTTT. Protein sequence: CASTEDRGIGSPLHF. Variable domain in full (rest from reference TRBV2 and TRBJ1-6): EPEVTQTPSHQVTQMGQEVILRCVPISNHLYFYWYRQILGQKVEFLVSFYNNEISEKSEIFDDQFSVERPDGSNFTLKIRSTKLEDSAMYFCASTEDRGIGSPLHFGNGTRLTVT.

The genes are TRBV29-1 and TRBJ2-3; 10 nucleotides align to TRBD1. The V gene end was trimmed by 5 bases and the J gene end by 4 bases; junction bases not matched to a gene: 6. From germline, CDR1 is SQVTM and CDR2 ANQGSEA. The CDR3 runs to 14 residues. CDR3 in amino acids: CSVTTGGVSDTQYF. The CDR3 DNA reads as TGCAGCGTTACGACAGGGGGCGTGTCAGATACGCAGTATTTT.

The chain is built from TRBV10-3 and TRBJ1-1; D gene unclear. V shed 7 bases and J shed 3 bases, with 21 bases lying between them. The CDR3 is made up of 16 amino acids. Germline V gene lookup returns CDR1 ENHRY and CDR2 SYGVKD. CDR3 sequence reads: CAIKPRAGRWDTEAFF. The CDR3 nucleotides read TGTGCCATCAAGCCAAGGGCGGGGAGGTGGGACACTGAAGCTTTCTTT.

The count of this clone is one. This chain connects TRBV9 to TRBJ2-3, with 10 nucleotides matching TRBD2. Per germline, CDR1 SGDLS and CDR2 YYNGEE. This CDR3 has 17 residues. V lost 3 bases and J lost 1; bases outside the gene matches: 8. The CDR3 DNA reads as TGTGCCAGCAGCGGACAGTCCGGGACTAGCGGCACAGATACGCAGTATTTT. It is translated as CASSGQSGTSGTDTQYF.

The rearrangement joins TRBV12-3 or TRBV12-4 to TRBJ2-7; D unclear. The CDR3 sequence is 13 residues long. V lost 2 bases and J lost 1, with 6 bases in between. The CDR3 nucleotides are TGTGCCAGCAGTTTAAGGGATTCCTACGAGCAGTACTTC. Encoded protein: CASSLRDSYEQYF.

The chain uses TRBV9 and TRBJ2-7, with TRBD2 as a possible D gene (5 bases). The germline V gene encodes CDR1 SGDLS and CDR2 YYNGEE. The CDR3 length is 17 residues. The ends were cut back, 5 bases at V and 3 bases at J, with 24 bases in the middle. CDR3 bases: TGTGCCAGCAGGCGGGTAGAGCCCCCATTAAAAATCTACGAGCAGTACTTC. Protein product: CASRRVEPPLKIYEQYF.

This clone came up once. The chain uses TRBV3-1 (or the pseudogene TRBV3-2) and TRBJ2-3; D unclear. Germline CDR1 LGHDT, CDR2 YNNKEL (reference sequence). Deletions cut 2 bases from V and 11 bases from J, with 11 bases between. The CDR3 is 12 residues long. The CDR3 DNA follows: TGTGCCAGCAGCCAAATGGACCGCGGGCAGTATTTT. It encodes CASSQMDRGQYF.

This clone was seen a single time. The gene calls are TRBV5-4 and TRBJ1-1, with TRBD1 as a possible D gene (6 bases). Trimming stripped 3 bases from V and 7 bases from J, with 16 bases between. This CDR3 is 14 amino acids long. CDR1 is SGHNT and CDR2 is YYREEE in the germline V gene (reference sequence). The DNA of the CDR3 is TGTGCCAGCAGCTCCAAGACAGGCCTGAGTGAAGCTTTCTTT. Encoded protein: CASSSKTGLSEAFF.